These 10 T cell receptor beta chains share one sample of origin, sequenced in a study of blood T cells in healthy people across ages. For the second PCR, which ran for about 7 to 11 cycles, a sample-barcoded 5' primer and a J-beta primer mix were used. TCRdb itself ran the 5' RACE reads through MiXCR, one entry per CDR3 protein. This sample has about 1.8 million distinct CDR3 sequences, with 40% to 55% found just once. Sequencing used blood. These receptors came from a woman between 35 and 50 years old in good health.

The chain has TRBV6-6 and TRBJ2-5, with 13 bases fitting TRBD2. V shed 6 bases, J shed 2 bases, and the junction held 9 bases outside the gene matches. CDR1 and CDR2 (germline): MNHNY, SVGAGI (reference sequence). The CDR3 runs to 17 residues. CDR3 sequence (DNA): TGTGCCAGCAGCATACCGGGACTAGCGGGGACTCAAGAGACCCAGTACTTC. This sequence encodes CASSIPGLAGTQETQYF.

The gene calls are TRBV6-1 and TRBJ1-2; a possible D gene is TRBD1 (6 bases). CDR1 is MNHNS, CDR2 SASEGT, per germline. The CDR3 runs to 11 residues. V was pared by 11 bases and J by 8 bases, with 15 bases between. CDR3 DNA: TGTGCCGGAGGGGGGGCGTCGGGCTACACCTTC. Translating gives CAGGGASGYTF.

The CDR3 region is CASSPIGGRIIETKNIQYF. CDR3 DNA: TGTGCCAGCAGTCCAATTGGGGGCAGGATAATCGAGACCAAAAACATTCAGTACTTC. The chain carries TRBV6-2 or TRBV6-3 and TRBJ2-4, with D tentatively TRBD1 (6 bases). The germline V gene has CDR1 MNHEY and CDR2 SVGEGT. V gave up 5 bases and J gave up 2 bases, with 25 bases separating them. The CDR3 is 19 residues long.

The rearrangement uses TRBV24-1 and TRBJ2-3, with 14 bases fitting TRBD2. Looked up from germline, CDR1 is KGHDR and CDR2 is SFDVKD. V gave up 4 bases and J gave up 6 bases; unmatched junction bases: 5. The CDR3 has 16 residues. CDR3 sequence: CATSDPTSGGDDTQYF. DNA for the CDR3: TGTGCCACCAGTGACCCGACTAGCGGGGGGGATGATACGCAGTATTTT.

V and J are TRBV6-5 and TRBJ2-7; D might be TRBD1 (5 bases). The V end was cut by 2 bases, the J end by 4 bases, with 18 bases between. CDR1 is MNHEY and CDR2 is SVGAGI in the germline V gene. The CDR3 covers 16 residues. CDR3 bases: TGTGCCAGCAGTTACGGCTCCGGCAGGGTAAGATACGAGCAGTACTTC. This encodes CASSYGSGRVRYEQYF.

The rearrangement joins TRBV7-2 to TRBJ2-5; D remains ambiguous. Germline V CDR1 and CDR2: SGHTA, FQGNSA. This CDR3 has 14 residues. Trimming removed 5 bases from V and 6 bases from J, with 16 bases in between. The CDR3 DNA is TGTGCCAGCAGCCCCCTGAGTAGCCCAAAGACCCAGTACTTC. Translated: CASSPLSSPKTQYF.

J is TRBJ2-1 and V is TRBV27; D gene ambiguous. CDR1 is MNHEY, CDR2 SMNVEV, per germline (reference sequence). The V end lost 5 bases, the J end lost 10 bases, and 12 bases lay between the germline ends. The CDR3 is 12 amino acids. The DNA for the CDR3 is TGTGCCAGCAGTCGGACCCTCGGAGAGCAGTTCTTC. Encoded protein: CASSRTLGEQFF.

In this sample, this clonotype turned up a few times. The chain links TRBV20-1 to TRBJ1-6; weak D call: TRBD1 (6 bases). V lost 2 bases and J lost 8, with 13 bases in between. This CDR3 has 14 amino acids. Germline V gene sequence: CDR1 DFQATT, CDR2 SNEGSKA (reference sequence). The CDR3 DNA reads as TGCAGTGCTAGACGACAGGTGTGGGATTCACCCCTCCACTTT. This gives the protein CSARRQVWDSPLHF.

CDR3 nucleotide sequence: TGTGCCAGCAGCTTTAAAGCGGGAGAGGGAGATACGCAGTATTTT. Residues: CASSFKAGEGDTQYF. The chain couples TRBV7-2 to TRBJ2-3; 8 nucleotides match TRBD2. This CDR3 is 15 amino acids long. V gave up 3 bases and J gave up 5 bases; unmatched junction bases: 7. CDR1 SGHTA and CDR2 FQGNSA come from the germline V gene.

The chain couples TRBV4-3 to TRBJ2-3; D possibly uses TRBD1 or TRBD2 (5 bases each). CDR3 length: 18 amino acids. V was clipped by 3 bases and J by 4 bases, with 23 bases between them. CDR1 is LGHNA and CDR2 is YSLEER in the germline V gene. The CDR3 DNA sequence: TGCGCCAGCAGCCAGACCCGGGACCTTGGCTATAGCGCAGATACGCAGTATTTT. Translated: CASSQTRDLGYSADTQYF.